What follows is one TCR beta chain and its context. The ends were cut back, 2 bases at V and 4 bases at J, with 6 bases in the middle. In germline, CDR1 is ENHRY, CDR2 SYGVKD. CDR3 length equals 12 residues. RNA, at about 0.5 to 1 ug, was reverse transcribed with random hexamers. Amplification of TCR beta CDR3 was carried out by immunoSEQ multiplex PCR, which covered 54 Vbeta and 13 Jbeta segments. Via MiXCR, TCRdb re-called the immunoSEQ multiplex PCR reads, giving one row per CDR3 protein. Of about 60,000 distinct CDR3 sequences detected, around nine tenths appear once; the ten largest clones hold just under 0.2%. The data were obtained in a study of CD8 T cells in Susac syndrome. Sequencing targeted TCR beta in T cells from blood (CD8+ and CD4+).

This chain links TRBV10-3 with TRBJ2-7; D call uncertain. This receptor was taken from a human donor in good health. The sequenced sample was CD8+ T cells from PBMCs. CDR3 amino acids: CAISEESYEQYF. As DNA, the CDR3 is TGTGCCATCAGTGAGGAATCTTACGAGCAGTACTTC.